This is a list of T cell receptor beta chains from one sample in a study of long-term antiretroviral therapy in people with HIV. The table came from immunoSEQ multiplex PCR; TCRdb's copy has only in-frame clones and leaves some out. The sample shows tens of thousands of clones, approximately 80% of them seen only once. Sequencing used unsorted PBMCs, obtained 4.2 to 4.5 years after starting antiretroviral therapy. These receptors were taken from a man aged 25 to 40 with HIV. CDR3s include the opening cysteine and the closing phenylalanine or tryptophan. The D gene is left open where the match is weak. The size of a clone is reported for some rows only, either as once, few or many, or as a class for expanded clones.

j_call | clone_size | v_call | d_call | cdr3_nt | cdr3_aa
TRBJ2-7 | - | TRBV5-1 | TRBD1 | TGCGCCAGCAGTACTCGACAGGGGGTGGGGCGGCAGTACTTC | CASSTRQGVGRQYF
TRBJ2-2 | - | TRBV7-2 | - | TGTGCCAGCAACCCTTTATTGGCCGGGGAGCTGTTTTTT | CASNPLLAGELFF
TRBJ2-3 | - | TRBV18 | TRBD1 | TGTGCCAGCTCACCACGGACCCTCGGACAGGGTAGCACAGATACGCAGTATTTT | CASSPRTLGQGSTDTQYF
TRBJ2-3 | - | TRBV27 | - | TGTGCCAGCAGTTTAATCGGCCAAGTCCCCGATACGCAGTATTTT | CASSLIGQVPDTQYF
TRBJ2-7 | - | TRBV4-3 | - | TGCGCCAGCAGCCAAGAAGCAGGACGGTCCTACGAGCAGTACTTC | CASSQEAGRSYEQYF
TRBJ1-2 | few | TRBV5-1 | - | TGCGCCAGCAGCTTGGGAAGCGTCACTAACTATGGCTACACCTTC | CASSLGSVTNYGYTF
TRBJ1-4 | - | TRBV5-1 | TRBD1 | TGCGCCAGCAGCTCCCGGGGAGGGGGCGCAACTAATGAAAAACTGTTTTTT | CASSSRGGGATNEKLFF
TRBJ1-2 | - | TRBV28 | - | TGTGCCAGCAAGGGGCATGGCTACACCTTC | CASKGHGYTF
TRBJ1-5 | - | TRBV28 | - | TGTGCCAGCAGTTTACCAAGTAGCAATCAGCCCCAGCATTTT | CASSLPSSNQPQHF
TRBJ2-1 | - | TRBV7-3 | TRBD2 | TGTGCCAGCAGCTTATACCCCACTACTAGCGGGGGGTACAATGAGCAGTTCTTC | CASSLYPTTSGGYNEQFF
TRBJ1-4 | - | TRBV5-1 | TRBD1 | TGCGCCAGCAGCTGGGGGACAGGGGGGAATGAAAAACTGTTTTTT | CASSWGTGGNEKLFF
TRBJ1-2 | - | TRBV10-3 | - | TGTGCCATCAGTGAGGGACAGCACTACTATGGCTACACCTTC | CAISEGQHYYGYTF
TRBJ2-7 | - | TRBV28 | TRBD2 | TGTGCCAGCAGCTCCGGACTAGCGGGGGACGAGCAGTACTTC | CASSSGLAGDEQYF
TRBJ1-4 | - | TRBV15 | TRBD1 | TGTGCCACCAGCACTAACAGGGGATCGGATGAAAAACTGTTTTTT | CATSTNRGSDEKLFF
TRBJ1-2 | - | TRBV6-5 | - | TGTGCCAGCACAGGAAATCCCTACGATGGCTACACCTTC | CASTGNPYDGYTF
TRBJ2-5 | - | TRBV25-1 | TRBD1 | TGTGCCAGCAGTGACCCGACAGGGGGCCGGCAGGAGACCCAGTACTTC | CASSDPTGGRQETQYF
TRBJ2-3 | - | TRBV6-5 | - | TGTGCCAGCAGTCAAACAGGGTTAGGCACAGATACGCAGTATTTT | CASSQTGLGTDTQYF
TRBJ1-1 | - | TRBV6-5 | - | TGTGCCAGCAGTTACGGGGGAGACACTGAAGCTTTCTTT | CASSYGGDTEAFF
TRBJ1-5 | - | TRBV27 | - | TGTGCCAGCAGTTTATCGTTTAGCAATCAGCCCCAGCATTTT | CASSLSFSNQPQHF
TRBJ1-5 | - | TRBV6-1 | - | TGTGCCAGCAGCAGACTGGGGAATAGCAATCAGCCCCAGCATTTT | CASSRLGNSNQPQHF
TRBJ2-2 | - | TRBV7-9 | - | TGTGCCAGCAGCCCCCCCGTAGAATACACCGGGGAGCTGTTTTTT | CASSPPVEYTGELFF
TRBJ2-1 | once | TRBV19 | - | TGTGCCAGTAGTATAGCTTTCGGGGATGAGCAGTTCTTC | CASSIAFGDEQFF
TRBJ1-1 | - | TRBV6-5 | - | TGTGCCAGCAGTTACGGACAGCGGAACACTGAAGCTTTCTTT | CASSYGQRNTEAFF
TRBJ2-7 | - | TRBV5-1 | - | TGCGCCAGCAGCTTGGGGCTAGCCGCGAGCTCCTACGAGCAGTACTTC | CASSLGLAASSYEQYF
TRBJ2-1 | - | TRBV7-2 | - | TGTGCCAGCAGCTTAGGGGGGGCAGGGGGACACAATGAGCAGTTCTTC | CASSLGGAGGHNEQFF
TRBJ2-6 | - | TRBV27 | - | TGTGCCAGCAGCGTAGGGCCTTCCCGGGCCAACGTCCTGACTTTC | CASSVGPSRANVLTF
TRBJ2-5 | - | TRBV6-1 | TRBD1 | TGTGCCAGCAGTGAAATTGGGACAGGGAAAGCGGAGACCCAGTACTTC | CASSEIGTGKAETQYF
TRBJ1-1 | - | TRBV6-1 | TRBD1 | TGTGCCAGCAGTGTCCAACAGGGGGGGCTCTGGAACACTGAAGCTTTCTTT | CASSVQQGGLWNTEAFF
TRBJ2-7 | - | TRBV2 | TRBD1 | TGTGCCAGCATGCCCTCCGGGACAGAGATCTACGAGCAGTACTTC | CASMPSGTEIYEQYF
TRBJ2-1 | - | TRBV20-1 | - | TGCAGTGCTTCCCACTACAATGAGCAGTTCTTC | CSASHYNEQFF
TRBJ1-2 | - | TRBV2 | - | TGTGCCAGCAGTGAGGGGACCCTTAACTATGGCTACACCTTC | CASSEGTLNYGYTF
TRBJ1-2 | - | TRBV28 | TRBD1 | TGTGCCAGCAGTTTTCTGGGCAACAGGGGCCAGGATAATGGCTACACCTTC | CASSFLGNRGQDNGYTF
TRBJ1-1 | once | TRBV7-9 | - | TGTGCCAAAGAACGAGGGACCCTCGGAATGAACACTGAAGCTTTCTTT | CAKERGTLGMNTEAFF
TRBJ2-5 | - | TRBV7-9 | TRBD1 | TGTGCCAGCAGCTTAGCAACAGGGGTGGCGGGAGAGACCCAGTACTTC | CASSLATGVAGETQYF
TRBJ1-2 | - | TRBV27 | - | TGTGCCAGCAGCTTCACCGGGACAAGCTATGGCTACACCTTC | CASSFTGTSYGYTF
TRBJ2-2 | - | TRBV7-2 | TRBD2 | TGTGCCAGCAGCTTAGTGTCTAGCGGAGGGAACACCGGGGAGCTGTTTTTT | CASSLVSSGGNTGELFF
TRBJ2-7 | - | TRBV7-2 | - | TGTGCCAGCAGCCGAGCGGGCCAGAGCTCCTACGAGCAGTACTTC | CASSRAGQSSYEQYF
TRBJ1-6 | few | TRBV10-3 | - | TGTGCCATCACTCAGGGTAATTCACCCCTCCACTTT | CAITQGNSPLHF
TRBJ2-3 | - | TRBV2 | - | TGTGCCAAAGAGGGAGATACGCAGTATTTT | CAKEGDTQYF
TRBJ2-7 | - | TRBV29-1 | - | TGCAGCGCCGGACGGACGAGCTCCTACGAGCAGTACTTC | CSAGRTSSYEQYF
TRBJ2-7 | - | TRBV5-4 | - | TGTGCCAGCAGCTACTCTGGCAGGGCAAGTTACGAGCAGTACTTC | CASSYSGRASYEQYF
TRBJ2-4 | - | TRBV30 | - | TGTGCCTGGAGTCCTACTAGCGCCAAAAACATTCAGTACTTC | CAWSPTSAKNIQYF
TRBJ2-5 | - | TRBV2 | TRBD2 | TGTGCCAGCAGCTTCCGACTAGCGGGAGTCGGGGAGACCCAGTACTTC | CASSFRLAGVGETQYF
TRBJ2-7 | - | TRBV5-4 | TRBD2 | TGTGCCAGCAGCTTGGAACTAGCGGGAAGATGGAACGAGCAGTACTTC | CASSLELAGRWNEQYF
TRBJ1-1 | - | TRBV2 | - | TGTGCCAGCAGTGAAAGCAGGGGAGGCACTGAAGCTTTCTTT | CASSESRGGTEAFF
TRBJ1-1 | - | TRBV6-1 | - | TGTGCCAGCAGCGGGGGAAGCAGATACACTGAAGCTTTCTTT | CASSGGSRYTEAFF
TRBJ2-1 | - | TRBV10-3 | - | TGTGCCATCAGTGAGTCGGGGGCGCCGCGTTACAATGAGCAGTTCTTC | CAISESGAPRYNEQFF
TRBJ1-1 | once | TRBV6-5 | - | TGTGCCCCTAGGGGTGATAACACTGAAGCTTTCTTT | CAPRGDNTEAFF
TRBJ2-7 | - | TRBV7-2 | - | TGTGCCAGCAGCCCACATTCAAGGTACGAGCAGTACTTC | CASSPHSRYEQYF
TRBJ1-2 | - | TRBV7-2 | TRBD1 | TGTGCCAGCAGACTGGACAGGGGGTTTGGCTACACCTTC | CASRLDRGFGYTF
TRBJ2-5 | - | TRBV18 | - | TGTGCCAGCTCACCGTCTAGCGACCCAAGTCAAGAGACCCAGTACTTC | CASSPSSDPSQETQYF
TRBJ1-2 | few | TRBV2 | - | TGTGCCAGCAGGGCGGACAATTATGGCTACACCTTC | CASRADNYGYTF
TRBJ2-5 | - | TRBV5-1 | - | TGCGCCAGCAGCTTGGAGTGGCAGGGGGAGACCCAGTACTTC | CASSLEWQGETQYF
TRBJ1-1 | few | TRBV4-3 | - | TGCGCCCAATGCGATGAGGGAGCTTTCTTT | CAQCDEGAFF
TRBJ2-5 | once | TRBV7-9 | - | TGTGCCAGCAGCTTACCTAACAAGGGGGACCAAGAGACCCAGTACTTC | CASSLPNKGDQETQYF
TRBJ1-3 | - | TRBV7-9 | - | TGTGCCAGCAGCTTGACCGGAGGGGGAGACAGCTTCTCTGGAAACACCATATATTTT | CASSLTGGGDSFSGNTIYF
TRBJ1-1 | - | TRBV14 | TRBD1 | TGTGCCAGCAGCCAGACAGGGGGCCCCAACACTGAAGCTTTCTTT | CASSQTGGPNTEAFF
TRBJ2-2 | - | TRBV29-1 | - | TGCAGCGTCATGGGGGGCCCTAACACCGGGGAGCTGTTTTTT | CSVMGGPNTGELFF
TRBJ2-1 | - | TRBV7-3 | TRBD2 | TGTGCCAGCAGGCCTAGCGGGGGCCGGGGCAATGAGCAGTTCTTC | CASRPSGGRGNEQFF